The 23 T cell receptor beta chains reported below all come from one sample, sequenced in a study of molecular identifiers for immune sequencing clone quantification. TCRdb reanalysed the PCR reads using MiXCR and keeps one entry per CDR3 protein. The sample includes roughly 630,000 distinct CDR3 sequences, around 25% seen only once; the top ten take 0.7% to 0.95%. The sample comprised naive CD8+ T cells from blood, with Jurkat cell RNA spiked in. Specified subset: FACS-sorted CD8+CD4-CCR7+CD45RA+ naive T cells. The origin of the receptors is a human donor in good health. Some libraries in this study had Jurkat cell RNA spiked in.

The chain carries TRBV20-1 and TRBJ2-3, with TRBD2 matching 10 bases. Germline CDR1 is DFQATT and CDR2 is SNEGSKA (reference sequence). The V and J ends lost 0 bases and 4 bases, in that order; junction bases with no gene match: 7. The CDR3 has 16 residues. Here the CDR3 DNA reads TGCAGTGCTAGAGACCAGCGGGGGGGGCGGGCAGATACGCAGTATTTT. Amino acids: CSARDQRGGRADTQYF.

This CDR3 reads CASSYRDYTYEQYF. The CDR3 DNA reads TGTGCCAGCAGTTACAGGGACTACACCTACGAGCAGTACTTC. The chain has TRBV6-2 or TRBV6-3 and TRBJ2-7; TRBD2 aligns across 7 bases. V lost 2 bases, J lost 2 bases, and 3 bases stayed unmatched. Germline CDR1 MNHEY, CDR2 SVGEGT. This CDR3 region has 14 residues.

A note on this clonotype: At one end, the junction sequence differs from germline, possibly due to a read error. The V and J genes are TRBV4-3 and TRBJ1-1; the D is unclear. Germline values: CDR1 LGHNA, CDR2 YSLEER. This CDR3 has 13 residues. The CDR3 sequence: CASGKQKNTGAFF. The DNA of the CDR3 is TGCGCCAGCGGTAAACAGAAGAACACTGGAGCTTTCTTT.

The J gene is TRBJ1-6, the V gene TRBV20-1; D is perhaps TRBD1 (5 bases). V lost 2 bases and J lost 11, with 19 bases in between. The germline CDR1 and CDR2 sequences are DFQATT and SNEGSKA (reference sequence). There are 15 residues in the CDR3. CDR3 in amino acids: CSARIDSRIHPPLHF. DNA for the CDR3: TGCAGTGCTAGAATCGACAGTCGGATTCATCCACCCCTCCACTTT.

As regards this clonotype: Germline is not matched at one junction end, which may reflect a read error. The CDR3 here is CASSFQGGPVTEALF. For the CDR3, the DNA is TGTGCCAGCAGCTTCCAGGGGGGCCCAGTTACTGAAGCTCTCTTT. The chain recombines TRBV7-3 with TRBJ1-1; 7 nucleotides line up with TRBD1. CDR3 length: 15 amino acids. Germline CDR1 is SGHTA and CDR2 is FQGTGA.

This clonotype was seen repeatedly, ten times or more. As DNA, the CDR3 is TGTGCCAGCGGTCGACAGGGAGTCTACGAGCAGTACTTC. Amino acids: CASGRQGVYEQYF. The chain employs TRBV27 and TRBJ2-7, with 7 bases matching TRBD1. Germline trimming cut 8 bases from V and 3 bases from J; bases unmatched to any gene: 7. Germline V gene data show CDR1 as MNHEY and CDR2 as SMNVEV (reference sequence). CDR3 length: 13 amino acids.

On this clonotype itself: Sequence at one end of the junction differs from germline and may be a read error. The chain links TRBV27 to TRBJ2-5, with 8 bases lining up with TRBD2. Germline V CDR1 and CDR2: MNHEY, SMNVEV (reference sequence). The CDR3 spans 16 residues. The CDR3 sequence is CASSLSTSVNQETQDF. The CDR3 nucleotides are TGTGCCAGCAGTTTATCGACTAGCGTGAACCAAGAGACCCAGGACTTC.

Points on this clonotype: With a much larger clone just one base away, this may be a read error. V is TRBV4-1 and J is TRBJ2-7; the D gene could be TRBD1 or TRBD2 (6 bases each). V lost 0 bases to trimming and J lost 9 bases, with 15 bases between them. CDR1 is MGHRA and CDR2 is YSYEKL in the germline V gene. The CDR3 length is 14 residues. DNA of the CDR3: TGCGCCAGCAGCCAAGAACCGGGGGCCAACGGGCAGTACTTC. This sequence encodes CASSQEPGANGQYF.

The V call is TRBV4-3, the J call TRBJ2-2; 11 nucleotides match TRBD2. The CDR3 has 15 amino acids. The V gene end was trimmed by 0 bases and the J gene end by 6 bases; junction bases not matched to a gene: 0. Germline CDR1 is LGHNA and CDR2 is YSLEER. CDR3: CASSQDSGGAGELFF. In DNA, the CDR3 is TGCGCCAGCAGCCAAGATAGCGGGGGGGCCGGGGAGCTGTTTTTT.

This clonotype was observed many times. This sequence joins TRBV30 and TRBJ2-3, with TRBD2 matching 7 bases. Germline loops: CDR1 GTSNPN, CDR2 SVGIG (reference sequence). The CDR3 spans 15 residues. V gave up 2 bases and J gave up 3 bases; unmatched junction bases: 8. In DNA, the CDR3 is TGTGCCTGGAGTCCCGGCGGGAGTAGTACAGATACGCAGTATTTT. The encoded protein is CAWSPGGSSTDTQYF.

In regard to this clonotype: A clone one base away is much larger, so this may be a read error. V usage is TRBV6-5 and J usage is TRBJ2-3; TRBD2 matches 7 bases. CDR3 length: 15 residues. Looked up from germline, CDR1 is MNHEY and CDR2 is SVGAGI. As DNA, the CDR3 is TGTGCCAGCAGACCCTGGGAGGGGAGCACAGAAACGCAGTATTTT. It yields the protein CASRPWEGSTETQYF.

As regards this clonotype: A much bigger clone sits one base away, suggesting this may be a read error. The rearrangement uses TRBV7-9 and TRBJ2-3; 11 nucleotides match TRBD2. J was trimmed by 3 bases and V by 3 bases; bases with no gene match: 17. The CDR3 is made up of 20 amino acids. CDR1 and CDR2 from the germline V gene are SEHNR and FQNEAQ (reference sequence). As DNA, the CDR3 is TGTGCCAGCAGCTTGACGATAGCGGGAGGGGATCTAACGGAGACAGATACGCAGTATTTT. It encodes CASSLTIAGGDLTETDTQYF.

This clonotype was detected a few times. This chain links TRBV6-2 or TRBV6-3 with TRBJ1-5; D is uncertain. Germline values: CDR1 MNHEY, CDR2 SVGEGT. Trimming shortened V by 6 bases and J by 0 bases, and 18 bases separated the two germline ends. This CDR3 comprises 17 residues. The CDR3 DNA is TGTGCCAGCAGCCCGGACCGGTTTTTTGATAGCAATCAGCCCCAGCATTTT. Residues: CASSPDRFFDSNQPQHF.

A few counts support this clonotype. V and J are TRBV12-3 or TRBV12-4 and TRBJ2-1, with 10 bases aligning to TRBD2. This CDR3 spans 16 amino acids. V dropped 3 bases and J dropped 10; count of bases not matched to a gene: 12. CDR3 protein: CASSFPQSGGAGEQFF. The CDR3, as DNA: TGTGCCAGCAGTTTCCCTCAGAGCGGGGGGGCTGGAGAGCAGTTCTTC.

The chain is built from TRBV19 and TRBJ2-7; D gene uncertain. In germline, CDR1 is LNHDA, CDR2 SQIVND (reference sequence). The germline V and J ends were trimmed by 2 bases and 3 bases, with 8 bases remaining between them. This CDR3 is built from 13 residues. The CDR3 sequence: CASSIKAGYEQYF. CDR3 nucleotides: TGTGCCAGTAGTATAAAGGCCGGCTACGAGCAGTACTTC.

The chain links TRBV28 to TRBJ2-7; 12 positions match TRBD2. Germline assignment: CDR1 MDHEN and CDR2 SYDVKM. Trimming took 7 bases from V and 2 from J; bases not matched to a gene: 12. This CDR3 region has 17 residues. In nucleotides, the CDR3 is TGTGCCAGCACCGGGACTAGCGGGTTCCTGACAGCCTACGAGCAGTACTTC. Encoded protein: CASTGTSGFLTAYEQYF.

This clonotype was seen many times. V is TRBV29-1 and J is TRBJ2-7; TRBD1 aligns across 7 bases. This CDR3 has 15 amino acids. With 1 base clipped from V and 1 base from J, the junction kept 7 bases outside the gene matches. Germline V gene lookup returns CDR1 SQVTM and CDR2 ANQGSEA. CDR3 DNA: TGCAGCGTTGAAGTCGACGACAGGGCTTCCTACGAGCAGTACTTC. Translating gives CSVEVDDRASYEQYF.

The rearrangement uses TRBV27 and TRBJ2-7, with D unresolved. V was trimmed by 3 bases and J by 0 bases, leaving 9 bases between them. CDR1 is MNHEY and CDR2 is SMNVEV in the germline V gene (reference sequence). The CDR3 totals 14 residues. The CDR3 loop reads CASSLAVHSYEQYF. In DNA, the CDR3 is TGTGCCAGCAGTTTGGCGGTACACTCCTACGAGCAGTACTTC.

A remark on this clonotype: A much more abundant neighbour one base away suggests this may be a read error. This chain uses TRBV7-9 with TRBJ2-3; TRBD2 matches at 8 bases. CDR3 length: 14 residues. The V gene's germline CDR1 is SEHNR and CDR2 FQNEAQ (reference sequence). CDR3 DNA sequence: TGTGCCAGCAGCCCCACCGGGGGGGCAGATACGCGGTATTTT. Translating it yields CASSPTGGADTRYF.

This clonotype was observed a few times. The chain employs TRBV7-6 and TRBJ1-2, with TRBD1 matching over 7 bases. Germline loops: CDR1 SGHVS, CDR2 FNYEAQ. The V gene end was trimmed by 5 bases and the J gene end by 8 bases; junction bases not matched to a gene: 11. CDR3 length: 14 amino acids. This CDR3 reads CASSDTGAALGYTF. The DNA for the CDR3 is TGTGCCAGCAGCGACACAGGGGCCGCTCTCGGCTACACCTTC.

This clonotype has more than one count but fewer than ten. V gene TRBV27 combines with J gene TRBJ2-1; 9 bases map to TRBD1. There are 14 residues in the CDR3. Germline V gene lookup returns CDR1 MNHEY and CDR2 SMNVEV (reference sequence). Unmatched junction bases numbered 4, after V lost 8 bases and J lost 2 bases. The CDR3 is CASGRQGAYNEQFF. The CDR3 DNA follows: TGTGCCAGCGGCCGACAGGGGGCCTACAATGAGCAGTTCTTC.

The V gene is TRBV19, the J gene TRBJ2-3; 9 nucleotides agree with TRBD2. The CDR3 has 15 residues. The V and J ends lost 5 bases and 2 bases, in that order; junction bases with no gene match: 5. Per the germline V gene, CDR1 is LNHDA and CDR2 is SQIVND (reference sequence). The CDR3 loop is CASSWAGGPTDTQYF. CDR3 nucleotides: TGTGCCAGTAGTTGGGCGGGGGGGCCCACAGATACGCAGTATTTT.

The rearrangement uses TRBV7-9 and TRBJ2-1; no clear D gene. Trimming left V 7 bases short and J 7 bases short, with 11 bases between. The CDR3 extends over 12 amino acids. CDR1 is SEHNR, CDR2 FQNEAQ, per germline (reference sequence). CDR3 protein: CASTTMDNEQFF. CDR3 DNA sequence: TGTGCCAGCACCACAATGGATAATGAGCAGTTCTTC.